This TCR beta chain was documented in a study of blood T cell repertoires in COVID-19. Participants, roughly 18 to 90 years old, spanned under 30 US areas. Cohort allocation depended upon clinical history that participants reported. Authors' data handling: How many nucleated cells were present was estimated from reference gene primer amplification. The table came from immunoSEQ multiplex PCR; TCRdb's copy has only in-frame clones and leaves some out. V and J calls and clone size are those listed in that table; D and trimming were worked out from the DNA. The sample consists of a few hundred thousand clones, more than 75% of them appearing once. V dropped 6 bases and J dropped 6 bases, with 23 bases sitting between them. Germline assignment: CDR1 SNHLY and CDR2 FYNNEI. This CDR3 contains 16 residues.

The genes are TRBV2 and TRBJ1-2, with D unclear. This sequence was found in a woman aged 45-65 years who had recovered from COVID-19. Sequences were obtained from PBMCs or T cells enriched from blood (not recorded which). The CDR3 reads CASSLDLEGRGDGYTF. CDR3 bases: TGTGCCAGCAGCCTCGACCTTGAGGGCCGCGGGGATGGCTACACCTTC.